This T cell receptor beta chain was captured by sequencing in a study of blood T cells in healthy people across ages. Findings of the study overall: While age rose, TCR beta diversity per million T cells dropped in a roughly linear way. Strong correlation was found linking TCR beta diversity to naive T cell percentage.

Peripheral blood samples of 9 to 10 milliliters were drawn from each donor. Per sample, a minimum of 6 million PBMCs were isolated. Primed by a sample-barcoded 5' primer and a J-beta primer mix, a second PCR proceeded for about 6 to 12 cycles. MiXCR, run by TCRdb on the 5' RACE reads, gives a single entry per CDR3 protein. The repertoire holds 890,000 or so distinct CDR3 sequences, with 62% as singletons. Per germline, CDR1 SGHVS and CDR2 FNYEAQ. The germline V and J ends were trimmed by 4 bases and 0 bases, with 13 bases remaining between them. The CDR3 spans 16 residues. For this clonotype: Its antigen is unidentified.

The chain carries TRBV7-6 and TRBJ2-1, with D perhaps matching TRBD2 (6 bases). Sequencing input: blood. The TCR sequence derives from a man aged 25 to 40 in good health. The CDR3 bases are TGTGCCAGCAGCTCAATAGCGGTCAGCTCCTACAATGAGCAGTTCTTC. It is translated as CASSSIAVSSYNEQFF.